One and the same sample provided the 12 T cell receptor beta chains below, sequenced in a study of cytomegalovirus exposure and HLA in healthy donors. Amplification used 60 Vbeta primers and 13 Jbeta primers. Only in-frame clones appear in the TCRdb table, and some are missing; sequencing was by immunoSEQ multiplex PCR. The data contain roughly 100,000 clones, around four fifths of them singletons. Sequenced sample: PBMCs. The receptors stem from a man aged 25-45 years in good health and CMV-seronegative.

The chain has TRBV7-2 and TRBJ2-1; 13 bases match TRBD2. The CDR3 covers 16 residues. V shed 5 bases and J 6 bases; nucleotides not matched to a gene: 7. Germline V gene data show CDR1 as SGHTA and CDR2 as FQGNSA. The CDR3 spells CASSDPGLAGPNEQFF. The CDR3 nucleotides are TGTGCCAGCAGCGATCCGGGACTAGCGGGACCCAATGAGCAGTTCTTC.

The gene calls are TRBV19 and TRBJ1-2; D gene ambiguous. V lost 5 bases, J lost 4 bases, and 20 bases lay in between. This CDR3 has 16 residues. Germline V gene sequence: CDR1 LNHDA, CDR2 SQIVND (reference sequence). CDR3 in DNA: TGTGCCAGTAGTCGGGGTGTCGTGGCGATTCTCTATGGCTACACCTTC. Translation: CASSRGVVAILYGYTF.

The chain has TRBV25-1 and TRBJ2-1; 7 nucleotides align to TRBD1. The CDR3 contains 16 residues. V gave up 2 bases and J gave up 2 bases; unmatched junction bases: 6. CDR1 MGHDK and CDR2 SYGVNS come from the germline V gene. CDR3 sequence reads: CASSEPPGQTYNEQFF. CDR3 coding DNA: TGTGCCAGCAGTGAACCTCCGGGACAGACCTACAATGAGCAGTTCTTC.

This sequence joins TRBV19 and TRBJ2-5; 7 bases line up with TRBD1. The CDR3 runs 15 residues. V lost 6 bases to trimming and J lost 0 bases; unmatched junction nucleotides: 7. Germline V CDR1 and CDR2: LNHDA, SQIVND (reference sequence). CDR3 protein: CASSRLGQNQETQYF. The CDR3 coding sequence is TGTGCCAGTAGCCGTTTGGGACAGAACCAAGAGACCCAGTACTTC.

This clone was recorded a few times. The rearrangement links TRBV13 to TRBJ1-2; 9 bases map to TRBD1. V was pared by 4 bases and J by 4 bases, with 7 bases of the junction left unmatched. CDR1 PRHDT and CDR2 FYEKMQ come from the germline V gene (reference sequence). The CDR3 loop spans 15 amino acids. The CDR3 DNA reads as TGTGCCAGCAGCTCGGGGACAGGGAGGACCTATGGCTACACCTTC. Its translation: CASSSGTGRTYGYTF.

The CDR3 region has the DNA TGTGCCAACCGAACAGGGGGAGGGTGGCAGACGAACACTGAAGCTTTCTTT. Its translation: CANRTGGGWQTNTEAFF. This rearrangement joins TRBV19 to TRBJ1-1; 8 bases line up with TRBD1. The CDR3 is made up of 17 amino acids. Germline V gives CDR1 LNHDA, CDR2 SQIVND (reference sequence). V lost 10 bases, J lost 1 base, and 17 bases stayed unmatched.

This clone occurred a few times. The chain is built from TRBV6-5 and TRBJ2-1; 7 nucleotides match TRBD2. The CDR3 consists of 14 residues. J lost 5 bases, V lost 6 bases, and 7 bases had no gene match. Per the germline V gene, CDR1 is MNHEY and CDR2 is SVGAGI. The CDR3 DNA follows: TGTGCCAGCAGCGTATGGGGGACTAACAATGAGCAGTTCTTC. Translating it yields CASSVWGTNNEQFF.

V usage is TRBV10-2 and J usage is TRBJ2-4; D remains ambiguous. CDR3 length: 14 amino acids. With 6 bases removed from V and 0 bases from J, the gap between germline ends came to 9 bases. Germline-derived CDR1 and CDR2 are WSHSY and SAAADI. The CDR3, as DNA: TGCGCCAGCAGGCAGATGGCAGCCAAAAACATTCAGTACTTC. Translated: CASRQMAAKNIQYF.

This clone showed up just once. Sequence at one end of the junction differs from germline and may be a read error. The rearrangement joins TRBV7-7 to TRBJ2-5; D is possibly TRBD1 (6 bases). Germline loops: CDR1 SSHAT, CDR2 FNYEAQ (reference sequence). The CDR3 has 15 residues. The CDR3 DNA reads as TGTGCTAGCAGCGATAATACGGCAGGGGCTGGTGAGCAGTACTTC. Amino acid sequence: CASSDNTAGAGEQYF.

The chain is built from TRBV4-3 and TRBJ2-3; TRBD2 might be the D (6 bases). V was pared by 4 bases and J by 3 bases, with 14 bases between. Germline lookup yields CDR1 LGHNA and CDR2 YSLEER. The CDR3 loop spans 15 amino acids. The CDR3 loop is CASSRTFGGTDTQYF. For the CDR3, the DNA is TGCGCCAGCAGCCGCACCTTCGGGGGAACAGATACGCAGTATTTT.

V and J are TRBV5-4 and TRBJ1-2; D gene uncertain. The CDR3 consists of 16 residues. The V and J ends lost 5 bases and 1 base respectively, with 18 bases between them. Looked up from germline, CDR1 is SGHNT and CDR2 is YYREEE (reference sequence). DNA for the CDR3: TGTGCCAGCAGGGACCTGCGGGATTGGGGTAACTATGGCTACACCTTC. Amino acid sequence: CASRDLRDWGNYGYTF.

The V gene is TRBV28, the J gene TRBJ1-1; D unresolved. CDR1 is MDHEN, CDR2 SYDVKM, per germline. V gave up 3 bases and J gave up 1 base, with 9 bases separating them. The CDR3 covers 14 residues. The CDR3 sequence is CASSLPGRNTEAFF. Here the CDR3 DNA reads TGTGCCAGCAGTTTGCCAGGAAGGAACACTGAAGCTTTCTTT.